A selection of T cell receptor beta chains follows, all from one sample in a study of regulatory T cells in long-lasting Graves disease. TCRdb re-called the multiplex PCR reads with MiXCR, one entry per CDR3 protein. This sample yields 550,000 to 650,000 distinct CDR3 sequences, of which 16% are seen a single time; 12% belongs to the top ten. The same data also contributed to another study, on T cells in Graves' hyperthyroidism and ophthalmopathy.

The input for sequencing was peripheral blood mononuclear cells (PBMCs), taken at new diagnosis, from a patient treated with antithyroid drugs. These receptors were obtained from a man between 18 and 29 years old with Graves disease. CDR3s include the opening cysteine and the closing phenylalanine or tryptophan. D genes are given only for firm matches. Clone size is given for some rows only: seen once, a few or many times, or a class if the clone is expanded.

cdr3_aa: CASSSQGGGTEAFF
cdr3_nt: TGCGCCAGCAGCTCCCAAGGCGGGGGAACTGAAGCTTTCTTT
v_call: TRBV5-1
j_call: TRBJ1-1
d_call: -
clone_size: -

cdr3_aa: CASSVGRAVEKLFF
cdr3_nt: TGTGCCAGCAGCGTAGGGAGGGCTGTTGAAAAACTGTTTTTT
v_call: TRBV9
j_call: TRBJ1-4
d_call: -
clone_size: -

cdr3_aa: CASSSTSPITNYGYTF
cdr3_nt: TGTGCCAGCAGCTCGACCTCACCGATAACTAACTATGGCTACACCTTC
v_call: TRBV11-2
j_call: TRBJ1-2
d_call: -
clone_size: many

cdr3_aa: CASRAGGYEQYF
cdr3_nt: TGTGCCAGCAGGGCGGGGGGTTACGAGCAGTACTTC
v_call: TRBV12-3/TRBV12-4
j_call: TRBJ2-7
d_call: TRBD2
clone_size: many

cdr3_aa: CASSMDRGETQYF
cdr3_nt: TGTGCCAGTAGTATGGACAGGGGAGAGACCCAGTACTTC
v_call: TRBV19
j_call: TRBJ2-5
d_call: TRBD1
clone_size: few

cdr3_aa: CSARGLFRVGDNEQFF
cdr3_nt: TGCAGTGCTAGAGGGTTGTTCAGGGTGGGGGACAATGAGCAGTTCTTC
v_call: TRBV20-1
j_call: TRBJ2-1
d_call: -
clone_size: many

cdr3_aa: CSEGNNEQFF
cdr3_nt: TGCAGCGAGGGAAACAATGAGCAGTTCTTC
v_call: TRBV29-1
j_call: TRBJ2-1
d_call: -
clone_size: few

cdr3_aa: CASSQVGLEPSPHNEQFF
cdr3_nt: TGTGCCAGCAGCCAAGTCGGTTTAGAGCCCTCCCCGCACAATGAGCAGTTCTTC
v_call: TRBV3-1
j_call: TRBJ2-1
d_call: -
clone_size: many

cdr3_aa: CASSLTLAGSTEAFF
cdr3_nt: TGTGCCAGCAGTTTAACTCTAGCGGGGTCTACTGAAGCTTTCTTT
v_call: TRBV12-3/TRBV12-4
j_call: TRBJ1-1
d_call: -
clone_size: few

cdr3_aa: CASSLDTGTLSYNEQFF
cdr3_nt: TGTGCCAGCAGCCTCGATACTGGGACACTCTCCTACAATGAGCAGTTCTTC
v_call: TRBV14
j_call: TRBJ2-1
d_call: -
clone_size: -

cdr3_aa: CASSVPGQGNTGELFF
cdr3_nt: TGTGCCAGCAGTGTACCGGGACAGGGGAACACCGGGGAGCTGTTTTTT
v_call: TRBV6-2/TRBV6-3
j_call: TRBJ2-2
d_call: TRBD1
clone_size: few

cdr3_aa: CASSPLPGSNTEAFF
cdr3_nt: TGTGCCAGCAGCCCACTCCCCGGTTCGAACACTGAAGCTTTCTTT
v_call: TRBV6-1
j_call: TRBJ1-1
d_call: -
clone_size: few